Presented here are 32 T cell receptor beta chains from one specimen sequenced in a study of blood T cell repertoires in COVID-19. The protocol was immunoSEQ multiplex PCR, while the TCRdb copy is restricted to in-frame clones and leaves out a portion. The data hold fewer than 200,000 clones, with about 87% observed a single time. The sequencing input was peripheral blood. The receptor set was obtained from a man aged 55-75 years with acute or convalescent COVID-19.

This chain connects TRBV12-5 to TRBJ2-2, with D maybe TRBD1 (5 bases). Germline-derived CDR1 and CDR2 are LGHNT and FRNRAP. The CDR3 spans 16 residues. V lost 0 bases to trimming and J lost 7 bases, with 15 bases between them. The CDR3 bases are TGTGCTAGTGGTTTGGTACATGCAGGGCAAAACGGGGAGCTGTTTTTT. Translating gives CASGLVHAGQNGELFF.

This chain uses TRBV11-2 with TRBJ1-1; TRBD1 agrees at 8 bases. V lost 1 base and J lost 14; bases outside the gene matches: 9. The CDR3 totals 13 residues. The germline gives CDR1 SGHAT, CDR2 FQNNGV. This chain's CDR3 is CASSLGRQGAMFF. The CDR3 DNA follows: TGTGCCAGCAGCTTAGGTAGGCAGGGGGCTATGTTCTTT.

The chain employs TRBV24-1 and TRBJ2-7, with TRBD1 identical over 9 bases. Germline V CDR1 and CDR2: KGHDR, SFDVKD. The CDR3 covers 15 residues. Losses at the gene ends were 3 bases for V and 1 base for J; bases not matched to a gene: 3. The CDR3 protein is CATSDAGTGSYEQYF. CDR3 nucleotides: TGTGCCACCAGTGATGCCGGGACAGGGTCCTACGAGCAGTACTTC.

The V gene is TRBV9, the J gene TRBJ2-3, with D maybe TRBD2 (5 bases). The CDR3 spans 15 residues. Between the trimmed V and J ends, which lost 0 bases and 2 bases, there was a span of 10 bases. Looked up from germline, CDR1 is SGDLS and CDR2 is YYNGEE. CDR3 loop: CASSVVERFTDTQYF. The CDR3 nucleotides read TGTGCCAGCAGCGTAGTGGAGCGGTTCACAGATACGCAGTATTTT.

The genes are TRBV19 and TRBJ1-2; D unclear. Per germline, CDR1 LNHDA and CDR2 SQIVND (reference sequence). Trimming cost V 3 bases and J 9 bases, with 11 bases left between them. The CDR3 has 12 residues. CDR3 nucleotide sequence: TGTGCCAGTAGTATCCAGACTATGAGCTACACCTTC. This gives the protein CASSIQTMSYTF. Full variable domain (rest looked up from reference TRBV19 and TRBJ1-2): DGGITQSPKYLFRKEGQNVTLSCEQNLNHDAMYWYRQDPGQGLRLIYYSQIVNDFQKGDIAEGYSVSREKKESFPLTVTSAQKNPTAFYLCASSIQTMSYTFGSGTRLTVV.

The rearrangement links TRBV10-3 to TRBJ1-2; D is unclear. V lost 0 bases and J 3 bases, leaving 11 bases between the germline ends. The CDR3 length is 15 residues. CDR1 is ENHRY, CDR2 SYGVKD, per germline. The CDR3 spells CAISESPALDYGYTF. In DNA form, the CDR3 reads TGTGCCATCAGTGAGTCGCCAGCGCTAGACTATGGCTACACCTTC.

V and J are TRBV29-1 and TRBJ2-7; 7 bases fit TRBD1. CDR3 size: 12 residues. The V gene end was trimmed by 2 bases and the J gene end by 4 bases; junction bases not matched to a gene: 2. CDR1 SQVTM and CDR2 ANQGSEA come from the germline V gene. CDR3 sequence: CSVERQGYEQYF. Written as DNA, the CDR3 is TGCAGCGTTGAACGACAGGGTTACGAGCAGTACTTC.

The sample holds a few counts of this clone. The rearrangement joins TRBV12-3 or TRBV12-4 to TRBJ1-1; 10 bases are a match to TRBD1. The CDR3 runs 12 residues. Trimming cost V 8 bases and J 4 bases; bases outside gene matches: 1. The CDR3 region is CASGQGGTEAFF. In DNA, the CDR3 is TGTGCCAGCGGACAGGGGGGCACTGAAGCTTTCTTT.

V is TRBV25-1 and J is TRBJ2-1; 11 nucleotides match TRBD2. The CDR3 consists of 15 residues. With V trimmed by 2 bases and J by 7 bases, 4 bases remained unmatched. Germline V CDR1 and CDR2: MGHDK, SYGVNS. The CDR3 nucleotides are TGTGCCAGCAGTGAAGGGACTAGCGGTTCAAATGAGCAGTTCTTC. Its protein is CASSEGTSGSNEQFF.

V usage is TRBV10-3 and J usage is TRBJ2-5; 9 positions match TRBD2. The CDR3 runs 15 residues. Trimming removed 11 bases from V and 5 bases from J; junction bases left unmatched: 15. CDR1 is ENHRY and CDR2 is SYGVKD in the germline V gene. CDR3 coding DNA: TGTGCCTCCCAGGGGTTGCGGGAGGGCCTTGAGACCCAGTACTTC. This gives the protein CASQGLREGLETQYF.

This clone has at least ten counts. This chain joins TRBV7-8 and TRBJ2-7; TRBD1 agrees at 12 bases. Germline V gene sequence: CDR1 SGHVS, CDR2 FQNEAQ. V lost 5 bases and J lost 4; bases outside the gene matches: 6. This CDR3 comprises 15 residues. The DNA of the CDR3 is TGTGCCAGCAGCCTGGGGACAGGGGGCGGGTACGAGCAGTACGTC. Translating it yields CASSLGTGGGYEQYV.

V and J are TRBV2 and TRBJ1-2; D is unclear. Trimming cost V 0 bases and J 4 bases, with 6 bases left between them. Germline CDR1 SNHLY, CDR2 FYNNEI. CDR3 size: 13 residues. CDR3 sequence (DNA): TGTGCCAGCAGTGAAGCCTCAGTCTATGGCTACACCTTC. This translates into CASSEASVYGYTF.

V is TRBV7-9 and J is TRBJ1-6, with TRBD1 matching 9 bases. With V trimmed by 5 bases and J by 4 bases, 9 bases remained unmatched. CDR1 and CDR2 (germline): SEHNR, FQNEAQ (reference sequence). There are 17 residues in the CDR3. In nucleotides, the CDR3 is TGTGCCAGCAGCACCGGGACAGGGCATTTATATAATTCACCCCTCCACTTT. Protein sequence: CASSTGTGHLYNSPLHF.

The chain combines TRBV20-1 with TRBJ1-1, with D hard to call. Germline CDR1 and CDR2: DFQATT and SNEGSKA (reference sequence). V was cut by 3 bases and J by 7 bases, with 9 bases left in between. This CDR3 region has 11 residues. CDR3 loop: CSASLQIEAFF. The CDR3 region has the DNA TGCAGTGCTAGCCTACAGATTGAAGCTTTCTTT.

There are many counts of this clone. This sequence joins TRBV9 and TRBJ1-6, with 7 bases aligning to TRBD1. V lost 3 bases to trimming and J lost 4 bases; unmatched junction nucleotides: 4. The germline V gene has CDR1 SGDLS and CDR2 YYNGEE. This CDR3 region has 15 residues. This chain's CDR3 is CASSEQGSYNSPLHF. Written as DNA, the CDR3 is TGTGCCAGCAGCGAACAGGGGTCGTATAATTCACCCCTCCACTTT.

This clone was observed once. The gene calls are TRBV6-5 and TRBJ2-7, with TRBD2 matching over 13 bases. CDR3 size: 13 residues. Trimming removed 6 bases from V and 8 bases from J; junction bases left unmatched: 4. The V gene's germline CDR1 is MNHEY and CDR2 SVGAGI. CDR3: CASRGTSGTQQYF. CDR3 nucleotide sequence: TGTGCCAGCAGGGGGACTAGCGGGACACAGCAGTACTTC.

This chain joins TRBV10-2 and TRBJ1-3; D unresolved. The CDR3 spans 12 residues. The germline gives CDR1 WSHSY, CDR2 SAAADI. V was cut by 2 bases and J by 6 bases, with 5 bases left in between. The CDR3 spells CASSETENTIYF. Here the CDR3 DNA reads TGCGCCAGCAGTGAGACAGAAAACACCATATATTTT.

The V call is TRBV19, the J call TRBJ1-5; D remains unclear. Trimming removed 5 bases from V and 2 bases from J, with 13 bases in between. The CDR3 is 15 residues long. Germline-derived CDR1 and CDR2 are LNHDA and SQIVND (reference sequence). The DNA of the CDR3 is TGTGCCAGTAGTCTACATTTGGGCCGCAATCAGCCCCAGCATTTT. Protein product: CASSLHLGRNQPQHF. The complete variable domain, with remaining parts taken from reference TRBV19 and TRBJ1-5, reads DGGITQSPKYLFRKEGQNVTLSCEQNLNHDAMYWYRQDPGQGLRLIYYSQIVNDFQKGDIAEGYSVSREKKESFPLTVTSAQKNPTAFYLCASSLHLGRNQPQHFGDGTRLSIL.

J is TRBJ1-2 and V is TRBV6-1; D perhaps matches TRBD1 (6 bases). V lost 2 bases and J lost 9, with 16 bases in between. Germline CDR1 is MNHNS and CDR2 is SASEGT. The CDR3 length is 14 residues. The CDR3 region is CASSETWQGPSYTF. As DNA, the CDR3 is TGTGCCAGCAGTGAAACGTGGCAGGGGCCGAGCTACACCTTC.

This sequence joins TRBV5-4 and TRBJ1-5; 8 bases are shared with TRBD1. Germline V gives CDR1 SGHNT, CDR2 YYREEE (reference sequence). This CDR3 region has 15 residues. Losses at the gene ends were 4 bases for V and 2 bases for J; bases not matched to a gene: 5. CDR3 in amino acids: CASSQGAGGNQPQHF. CDR3 coding DNA: TGTGCCAGCAGCCAGGGGGCGGGAGGCAATCAGCCCCAGCATTTT.

The CDR3 DNA sequence: TGCGCCAGCATGGGACTAGCGGGGGGACTGGGGGAGACCCAGTACTTC. Its translation is CASMGLAGGLGETQYF. The gene calls are TRBV10-2 and TRBJ2-5; 15 bases are shared with TRBD2. Germline assignment: CDR1 WSHSY and CDR2 SAAADI. V lost 7 bases, J lost 5 bases, and 8 bases stayed unmatched. This CDR3 is 16 amino acids long.

The chain combines TRBV10-3 with TRBJ1-5; TRBD1 might be the D (6 bases). The CDR3 is 13 residues long. In germline, CDR1 is ENHRY, CDR2 SYGVKD. Deletions cut 6 bases from V and 5 bases from J, with 11 bases between. The DNA of the CDR3 is TGTGCCATCAGCGGCGGGGGCTATCAGCCCCAGCATTTT. Amino acid sequence: CAISGGGYQPQHF.

This clone was seen once. This chain joins TRBV3-1 (or the pseudogene TRBV3-2) and TRBJ2-2; D might be TRBD2 (6 bases). From germline, CDR1 is LGHDT and CDR2 YNNKEL (reference sequence). CDR3 size: 16 residues. V lost 0 bases and J 6 bases, leaving 14 bases between the germline ends. CDR3 bases: TGTGCCAGCAGCCAAGAGATGTGGGGGGTCCCCGGGGAGCTGTTTTTT. It codes for CASSQEMWGVPGELFF.

J is TRBJ2-1 and V is TRBV4-2, with TRBD2 matching 16 bases. Germline V gene lookup returns CDR1 LGHNA and CDR2 YNFKEQ. V shed 5 bases, J shed 9 bases, and the junction held 10 bases outside the gene matches. The CDR3 extends over 17 amino acids. The CDR3 bases are TGTGCCAGCAGCGGCGGGACTAGCGGGAGGGGTTGGATTGAGCAGTTCTTC. Protein product: CASSGGTSGRGWIEQFF.

The chain combines TRBV5-1 with TRBJ1-6; D perhaps matches TRBD1 (5 bases). The germline V and J ends were trimmed by 0 bases and 10 bases, with 11 bases remaining between them. The germline V gene has CDR1 SGHRS and CDR2 YFSETQ. The CDR3 length is 14 residues. The CDR3 protein is CASSLEDRGSPLHF. CDR3 coding DNA: TGCGCCAGCAGCTTGGAGGATCGGGGGTCACCCCTCCACTTT.

This chain connects TRBV6-5 to TRBJ1-3; D uncertain. Trimming left V 0 bases short and J 11 bases short, with 11 bases between. Germline loops: CDR1 MNHEY, CDR2 SVGAGI. The CDR3 sequence is 13 residues long. The CDR3 DNA sequence: TGTGCCAGCAGTTACTCGTCATTCTACCCCATATATTTT. Translating gives CASSYSSFYPIYF.

This rearrangement joins TRBV9 to TRBJ2-1; 8 bases are shared with TRBD2. The V gene end was trimmed by 4 bases and the J gene end by 6 bases; junction bases not matched to a gene: 3. This CDR3 is built from 13 residues. Germline values: CDR1 SGDLS, CDR2 YYNGEE. The CDR3 sequence is CASSPGTSNEQFF. CDR3 coding DNA: TGTGCCAGCAGCCCCGGGACTAGCAATGAGCAGTTCTTC.

V gene TRBV5-1 combines with J gene TRBJ2-5, with 9 bases fitting TRBD2. CDR1 is SGHRS and CDR2 is YFSETQ in the germline V gene. CDR3 length: 15 amino acids. Unmatched junction bases numbered 8, after V lost 4 bases and J lost 4 bases. The CDR3 DNA sequence: TGCGCCAGCAGCCAGCAGGCGGGGGGGAGAGAGACCCAGTACTTC. This gives the protein CASSQQAGGRETQYF.

The chain recombines TRBV5-1 with TRBJ1-1, with no clear D. Germline V gene lookup returns CDR1 SGHRS and CDR2 YFSETQ. The germline V and J ends were trimmed by 0 bases and 1 base, with 10 bases remaining between them. The length of the CDR3 is 15 residues. This CDR3 reads CASSLDGGKNTEAFF. The DNA for the CDR3 is TGCGCCAGCAGCTTGGACGGCGGCAAGAACACTGAAGCTTTCTTT.

In DNA, the CDR3 is TGTGCCAGCAGCCCGTTCGACAGGGTTAACTATGGCTACACCTTC. Amino acid sequence: CASSPFDRVNYGYTF. The V gene is TRBV3-1 (or the pseudogene TRBV3-2), the J gene TRBJ1-2; 7 positions agree with TRBD1. The CDR3 loop spans 15 amino acids. Per the germline V gene, CDR1 is LGHDT and CDR2 is YNNKEL (reference sequence). After removal of 4 bases from V and 1 base from J, the junction contained 6 bases not matched to a gene.

This clone was counted a few times. The chain couples TRBV6-2 or TRBV6-3 to TRBJ2-1, with 7 bases matching TRBD1. The V gene's germline CDR1 is MNHEY and CDR2 SVGEGT. This CDR3 is 15 amino acids long. V was clipped by 6 bases and J by 6 bases; unmatched bases: 11. The CDR3 protein is CASSRDRSPLNEQFF. DNA for the CDR3: TGTGCCAGCAGCAGGGACAGATCCCCCCTCAATGAGCAGTTCTTC.

The V gene is TRBV3-1 (or the pseudogene TRBV3-2), the J gene TRBJ2-5; 7 bases match TRBD2. This CDR3 is 15 amino acids long. The germline gives CDR1 LGHDT, CDR2 YNNKEL (reference sequence). Germline trimming cut 6 bases from V and 5 bases from J; bases unmatched to any gene: 12. Written as DNA, the CDR3 is TGTGCCAGCAGAGCATATGGCAGGGAGGGGGAGACCCAGTACTTC. Protein sequence: CASRAYGREGETQYF.